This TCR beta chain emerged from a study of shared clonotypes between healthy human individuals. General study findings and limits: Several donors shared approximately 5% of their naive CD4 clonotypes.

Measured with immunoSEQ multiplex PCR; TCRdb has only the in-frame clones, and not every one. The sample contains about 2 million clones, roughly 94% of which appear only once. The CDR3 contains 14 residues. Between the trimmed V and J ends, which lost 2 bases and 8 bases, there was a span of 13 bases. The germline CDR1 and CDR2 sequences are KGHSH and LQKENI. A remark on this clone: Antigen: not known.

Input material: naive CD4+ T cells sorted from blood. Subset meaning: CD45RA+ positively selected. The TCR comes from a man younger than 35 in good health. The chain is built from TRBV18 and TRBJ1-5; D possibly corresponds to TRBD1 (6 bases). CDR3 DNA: TGTGCCAGCTCACCATCGGGGCAGGGGAAGCCCCAGCATTTT. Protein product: CASSPSGQGKPQHF.